The present T cell receptor (beta chain) was sequenced within a study of technical replicates of blood from several donors. Germline-derived CDR1 and CDR2 are MRHNA and SNTAGT. The CDR3 sequence is 15 residues long. The V end was cut by 0 bases, the J end by 5 bases, with 10 bases between. Data came from immunoSEQ multiplex PCR; TCRdb stores just in-frame clones and leaves some out. There are around 70,000 clones in the sample; 90% to 95% occur only once, and approximately 0.25% lies in the top ten. The source material was T cells isolated from PBMCs. This sequence was found in a human donor in good health. The chain couples TRBV6-4 to TRBJ2-2; possibly TRBD2 for D (6 bases). The CDR3 nucleotides are TGTGCCAGCAGTGACTCCGGGGACTTTACCGGGGAGCTGTTTTTT. It codes for CASSDSGDFTGELFF.